Below are 3 T cell receptor beta chains sequenced from a single sample in a study of T cells after yellow fever vaccination. TCRdb reanalysed the 5' RACE reads using MiXCR and keeps one entry per CDR3 protein. The data contain about 74,000 distinct CDR3 sequences, more than 5.5% of them singletons. The input for sequencing was CD8+ T cells sorted from PBMCs, taken about 5 days after the first yellow fever vaccination. The origin of the receptors is a man younger than 30 who received the YFV17D yellow fever vaccine.

This clonotype was found a few times. The chain employs TRBV27 and TRBJ2-5; D perhaps matches TRBD1 (6 bases). There are 16 residues in the CDR3. The V gene's germline CDR1 is MNHEY and CDR2 SMNVEV (reference sequence). The V and J ends lost 5 bases and 3 bases respectively, with 19 bases between them. CDR3 region: CASSRRPGAGEETQYF. The CDR3 DNA sequence: TGTGCCAGCAGTCGCCGTCCAGGGGCAGGGGAAGAGACCCAGTACTTC.

The genes are TRBV3-1 and TRBJ1-3; unclear D gene. Germline CDR1 is LGHDT and CDR2 is YNNKEL (reference sequence). CDR3 length: 15 amino acids. Trimming took off 1 base at V and 0 bases at J, with 7 bases between the two ends. The CDR3 DNA reads as TGTGCCAGCAGCCAAGCCACAGTCTCTGGAAACACCATATATTTT. Its protein product is CASSQATVSGNTIYF.

This clonotype was detected many times. This chain connects TRBV29-1 to TRBJ1-1, with 8 bases that match TRBD1. Germline CDR1 is SQVTM and CDR2 is ANQGSEA. The CDR3 covers 17 residues. Trimming cost V 5 bases and J 5 bases; bases outside gene matches: 19. CDR3 DNA: TGCAGCGTTTATTATGGGCAGGGGGCGCTGGGAGAAACTGAAGCTTTCTTT. Its translation is CSVYYGQGALGETEAFF.